This note documents a single T cell receptor (beta chain) sequence. Its specificity is unknown. This record belongs to a study of T cells in Graves' hyperthyroidism and ophthalmopathy. The study, taken as a whole, reports: Patients with ophthalmopathy were separated from those with stable hyperthyroidism by a 13 V-J model. In blood, most of the thyroid clonotypes expanded above 0.001 were also present.

Uncontrolled infection, other autoimmune disease, pregnancy or lactation led to exclusion. Diagnoses used clinical symptoms, serum thyroxine and TRAb, thyroid ultrasound and orbital computed tomography. TCR beta CDR3 sequences were amplified from RNA transcripts. The primer set for the first-round RT-PCR of the TCR CDR3 was HTBI. TCRdb fed the multiplex PCR reads into MiXCR, producing one record per CDR3 protein. In the table there are 660,000 or so distinct CDR3 sequences, nearly 45% of which are singletons. The CDR3 consists of 14 residues. V was trimmed by 8 bases and J by 4 bases, leaving 17 bases between them. Germline V gene sequence: CDR1 SNHLY, CDR2 FYNNEI.

This TCR derives from an adult man with Graves' disease, either hyperthyroidism or ophthalmopathy (not recorded which). The chain employs TRBV2 and TRBJ2-5; tentatively, D is TRBD1 or TRBD2 (5 bases each). Sequencing input: peripheral blood or thyroid tissue (not recorded which). CDR3 DNA sequence: TGTGCCAGCTTAAGGCGAGGGGCGGCAGAGACCCAGTACTTC. As protein: CASLRRGAAETQYF.